This T cell receptor (beta chain) comes out of a study of blood T cell repertoires in COVID-19. Whole-study context: COVID-19 samples collected from the United States, Italy and Spain covered acute and convalescent phases. Nucleic acid was either cDNA or gDNA, and it came from T cells, B-cell-depleted T cells, or PBMCs.

Cohort 3 recovery required two negative PCRs, clearance, or symptom resolution. Methods used by the authors: How many nucleated cells were present was estimated from reference gene primer amplification. Using immunoSEQ multiplex PCR, the repertoire was profiled, and TCRdb retains in-frame clones only, with some absent. V, J and clone size were drawn from that table, and D and trimming were deduced from the DNA. The table lists 330,000 or so clones, about 87% of them singletons. The CDR3 sequence is 15 residues long. Trimming cost V 4 bases and J 5 bases; bases outside gene matches: 8. Germline-derived CDR1 and CDR2 are SGHRS and YFSETQ.

The specimen sequenced was PBMCs or T cells enriched from blood (not recorded which). The chain joins TRBV5-1 to TRBJ2-2, with 7 positions matching TRBD2. The receptor's source is a man aged 25-40 years who had recovered from COVID-19. DNA of the CDR3: TGCGCCAGCAGCACAATACCGGGGGGAACCGGGGAGCTGTTTTTT. As protein: CASSTIPGGTGELFF.